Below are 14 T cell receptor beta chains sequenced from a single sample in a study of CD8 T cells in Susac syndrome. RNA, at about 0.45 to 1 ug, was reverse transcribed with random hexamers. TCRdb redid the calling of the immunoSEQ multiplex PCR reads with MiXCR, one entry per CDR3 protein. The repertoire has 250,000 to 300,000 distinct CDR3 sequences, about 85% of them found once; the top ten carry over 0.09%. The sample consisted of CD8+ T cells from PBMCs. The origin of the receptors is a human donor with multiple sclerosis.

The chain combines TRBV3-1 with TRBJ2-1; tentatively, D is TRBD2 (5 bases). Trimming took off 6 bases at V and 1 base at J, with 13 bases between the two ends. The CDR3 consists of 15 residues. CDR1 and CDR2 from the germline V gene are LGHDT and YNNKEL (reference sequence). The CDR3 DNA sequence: TGTGCCAGCAGTTCGAACAGACTATCCTACAATGAGCAGTTCTTC. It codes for CASSSNRLSYNEQFF.

The CDR3 loop reads CASSFVKGRGEQYF. Written as DNA, the CDR3 is TGTGCCAGCAGCTTTGTGAAGGGCCGTGGCGAGCAGTACTTC. The chain employs TRBV7-9 and TRBJ2-7; D unresolved. Germline CDR1 reads SEHNR; CDR2 reads FQNEAQ (reference sequence). The CDR3 is made up of 14 amino acids. Trimming took 3 bases from V and 6 from J, leaving 15 bases between them.

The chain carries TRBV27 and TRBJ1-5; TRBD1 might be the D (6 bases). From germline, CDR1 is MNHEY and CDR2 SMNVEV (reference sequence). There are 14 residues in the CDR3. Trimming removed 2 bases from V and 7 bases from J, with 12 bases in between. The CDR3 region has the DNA TGTGCCAGCAGTTTAACAGGGTTAAACCAGCCCCAGCATTTT. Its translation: CASSLTGLNQPQHF.

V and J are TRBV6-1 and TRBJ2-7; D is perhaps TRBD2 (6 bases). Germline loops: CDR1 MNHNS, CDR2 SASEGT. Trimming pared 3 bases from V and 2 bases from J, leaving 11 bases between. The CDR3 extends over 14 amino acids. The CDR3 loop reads CASSDGRDPYEQYF. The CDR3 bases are TGTGCCAGCAGTGACGGGCGGGACCCCTACGAGCAGTACTTC.

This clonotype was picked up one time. The DNA of the CDR3 is TGCAGCGTTGAGGGGCCAGTAGACTCCTACGAGCAGTACTTC. Amino acids: CSVEGPVDSYEQYF. The genes are TRBV29-1 and TRBJ2-7; TRBD1 might be the D (5 bases). CDR1 is SQVTM, CDR2 ANQGSEA, per germline. The CDR3 extends over 14 amino acids. The V end was cut by 3 bases, the J end by 0 bases, with 12 bases between.

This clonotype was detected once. CDR3 DNA sequence: TGTGCCAGCTTTCCTTTCGGGGGTGAATATGCCAACGTCCTGACTTTC. It encodes CASFPFGGEYANVLTF. The rearrangement uses TRBV6-6 and TRBJ2-6; the D gene is possibly TRBD2 (6 bases). This CDR3 has 16 amino acids. V lost 8 bases, J lost 7 bases, and 21 bases lay in between. Germline V gives CDR1 MNHNY, CDR2 SVGAGI (reference sequence).

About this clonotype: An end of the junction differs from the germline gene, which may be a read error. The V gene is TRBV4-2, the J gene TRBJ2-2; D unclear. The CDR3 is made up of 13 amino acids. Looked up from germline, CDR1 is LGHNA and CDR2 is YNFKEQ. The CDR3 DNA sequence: TGTGCCAGCAGCCAAGGGAACCCCGGGGAGCTGTTTTTT. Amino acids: CASSQGNPGELFF.

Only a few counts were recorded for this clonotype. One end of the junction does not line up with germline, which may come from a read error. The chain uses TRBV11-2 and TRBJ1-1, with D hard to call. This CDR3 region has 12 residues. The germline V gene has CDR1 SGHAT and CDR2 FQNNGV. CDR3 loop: CASSLETTEAFF. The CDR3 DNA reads TGTGCTAGCAGCTTGGAGACCACTGAAGCTTTCTTT.

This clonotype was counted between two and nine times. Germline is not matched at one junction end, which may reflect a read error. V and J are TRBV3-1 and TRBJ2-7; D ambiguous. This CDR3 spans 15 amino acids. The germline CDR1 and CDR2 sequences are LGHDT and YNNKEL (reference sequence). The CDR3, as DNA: TGTGCTAGCAGCCAAGATTCCGAAGTAAGCTACGAGCAGTACTTC. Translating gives CASSQDSEVSYEQYF.

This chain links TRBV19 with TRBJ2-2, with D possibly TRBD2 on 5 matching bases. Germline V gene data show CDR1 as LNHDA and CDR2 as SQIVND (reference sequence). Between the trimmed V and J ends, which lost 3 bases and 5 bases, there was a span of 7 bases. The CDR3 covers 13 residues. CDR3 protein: CASSMDLTGELFF. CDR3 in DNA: TGTGCCAGTAGTATGGACTTAACCGGGGAGCTGTTTTTT.

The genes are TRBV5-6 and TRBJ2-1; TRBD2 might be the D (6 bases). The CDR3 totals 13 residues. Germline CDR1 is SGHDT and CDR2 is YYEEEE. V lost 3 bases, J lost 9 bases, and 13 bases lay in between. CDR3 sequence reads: CASSYRTIFEQFF. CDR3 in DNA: TGTGCCAGCAGCTACCGGACTATTTTTGAGCAGTTCTTC.

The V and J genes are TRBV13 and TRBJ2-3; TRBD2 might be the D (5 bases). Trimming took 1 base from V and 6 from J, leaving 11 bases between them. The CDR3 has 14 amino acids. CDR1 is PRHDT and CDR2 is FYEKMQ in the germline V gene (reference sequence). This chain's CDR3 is CASSLVLDLDTQYF. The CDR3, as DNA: TGTGCCAGCAGCTTAGTGCTGGACTTGGATACGCAGTATTTT.

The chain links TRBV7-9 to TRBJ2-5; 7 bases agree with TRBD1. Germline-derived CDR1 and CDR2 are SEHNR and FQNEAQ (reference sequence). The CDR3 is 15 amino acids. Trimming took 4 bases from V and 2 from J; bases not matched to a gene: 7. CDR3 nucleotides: TGTGCCAGCAGCTCCCCCCCGGACAGGCAAGAGACCCAGTACTTC. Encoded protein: CASSSPPDRQETQYF.

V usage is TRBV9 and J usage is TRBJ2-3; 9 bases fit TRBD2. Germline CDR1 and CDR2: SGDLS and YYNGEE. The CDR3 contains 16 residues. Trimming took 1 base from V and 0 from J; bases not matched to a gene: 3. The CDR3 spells CASSVRLAVSTDTQYF. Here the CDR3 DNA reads TGTGCCAGCAGCGTACGACTAGCGGTGAGCACAGATACGCAGTATTTT. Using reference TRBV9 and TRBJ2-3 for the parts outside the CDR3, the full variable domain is DSGVTQTPKHLITATGQRVTLRCSPRSGDLSVYWYQQSLDQGLQFLIQYYNGEERAKGNILERFSAQQFPDLHSELNLSSLELGDSALYFCASSVRLAVSTDTQYFGPGTRLTVL.